This T cell receptor (beta chain) was obtained from a study of T cell clones after liver transplantation. Study in general: Third-party-reactive TCRbeta sequences from pre-transplant mixed lymphocyte reactions served as antigen-independent comparators. HCV positivity affected three of eight recipients; the rest lacked autoimmune or viral indications. Subjects received no induction therapy and standard immunosuppression until randomization at 12-24 months post-transplant.

The CDR3 contains 13 residues. The germline CDR1 and CDR2 sequences are SEHNR and FQNEAQ (reference sequence). V lost 3 bases, J lost 3 bases, and 8 bases lay in between. The repertoire was sequenced with immunoSEQ multiplex PCR; TCRdb's copy has only in-frame clones and lacks some. The profile shows about 85,000 clones, nearly 85% of them singletons. The sequencing used CD4+ T cells from blood, collected 46 months after liver transplant. The chain is built from TRBV7-9 and TRBJ1-1; perhaps TRBD1 as D (5 bases). This clonotype was sampled from a human patient who received a liver transplant. Some of these T cells may belong to the graft donor. The DNA for the CDR3 is TGTGCCAGCAGCTTTGTGGGGGACACTGAAGCTTTCTTT. Its protein is CASSFVGDTEAFF.